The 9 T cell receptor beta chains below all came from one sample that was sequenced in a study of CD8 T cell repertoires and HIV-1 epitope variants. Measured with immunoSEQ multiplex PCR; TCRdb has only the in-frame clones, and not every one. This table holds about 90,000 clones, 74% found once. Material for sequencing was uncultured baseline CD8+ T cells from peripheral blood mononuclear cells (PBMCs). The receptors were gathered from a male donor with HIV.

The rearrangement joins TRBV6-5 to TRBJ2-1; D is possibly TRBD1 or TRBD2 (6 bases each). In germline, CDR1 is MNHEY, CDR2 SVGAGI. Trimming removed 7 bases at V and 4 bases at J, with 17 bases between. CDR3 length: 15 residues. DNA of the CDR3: TGTGCCAGCACAAGGGGGACGGGGGCGTACAATGAGCAGTTCTTC. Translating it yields CASTRGTGAYNEQFF.

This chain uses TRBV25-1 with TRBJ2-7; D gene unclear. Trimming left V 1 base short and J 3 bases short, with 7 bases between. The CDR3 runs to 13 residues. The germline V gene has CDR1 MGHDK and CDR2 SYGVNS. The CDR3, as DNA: TGTGCCAGCAGTGAATCGGTGGGCTACGAGCAGTACTTC. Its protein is CASSESVGYEQYF.

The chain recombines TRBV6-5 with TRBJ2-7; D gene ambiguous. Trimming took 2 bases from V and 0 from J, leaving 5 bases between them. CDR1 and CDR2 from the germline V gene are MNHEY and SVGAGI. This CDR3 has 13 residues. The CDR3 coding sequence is TGTGCCAGCAGTTACGCAGTCTCCTACGAGCAGTACTTC. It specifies CASSYAVSYEQYF.

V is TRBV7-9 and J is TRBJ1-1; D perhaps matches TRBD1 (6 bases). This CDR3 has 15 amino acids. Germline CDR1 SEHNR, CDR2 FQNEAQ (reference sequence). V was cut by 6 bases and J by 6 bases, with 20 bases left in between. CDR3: CASRNFGQMTSEAFF. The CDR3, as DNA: TGTGCCAGCAGAAATTTTGGACAGATGACATCTGAAGCTTTCTTT. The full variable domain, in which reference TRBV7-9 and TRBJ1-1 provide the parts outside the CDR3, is DTGVSQNPRHKITKRGQNVTFRCDPISEHNRLYWYRQTLGQGPEFLTYFQNEAQLEKSRLLSDRFSAERPKGSFSTLEIQRTEQGDSAMYLCASRNFGQMTSEAFFGQGTRLTVV.

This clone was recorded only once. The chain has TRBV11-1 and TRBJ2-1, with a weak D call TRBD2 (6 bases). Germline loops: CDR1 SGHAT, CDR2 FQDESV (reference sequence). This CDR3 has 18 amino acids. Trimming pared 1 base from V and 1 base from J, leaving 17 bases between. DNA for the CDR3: TGTGCCAGCAGCTTAGAACCTGAGGGAGGTTTATCCTACAATGAGCAGTTCTTC. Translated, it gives CASSLEPEGGLSYNEQFF.

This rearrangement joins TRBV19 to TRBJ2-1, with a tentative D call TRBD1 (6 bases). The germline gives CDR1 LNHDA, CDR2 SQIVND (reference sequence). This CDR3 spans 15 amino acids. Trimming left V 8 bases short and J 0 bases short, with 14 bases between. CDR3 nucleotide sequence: TGTGCCAGTCGACAGGTCCATTCCTCCTACAATGAGCAGTTCTTC. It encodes CASRQVHSSYNEQFF.

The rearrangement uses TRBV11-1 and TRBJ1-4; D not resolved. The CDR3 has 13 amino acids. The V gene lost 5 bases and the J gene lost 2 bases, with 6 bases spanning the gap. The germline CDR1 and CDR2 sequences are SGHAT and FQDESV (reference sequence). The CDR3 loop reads CASSRGTNEKLFF. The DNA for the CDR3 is TGTGCCAGCAGCCGCGGGACTAATGAAAAACTGTTTTTT.

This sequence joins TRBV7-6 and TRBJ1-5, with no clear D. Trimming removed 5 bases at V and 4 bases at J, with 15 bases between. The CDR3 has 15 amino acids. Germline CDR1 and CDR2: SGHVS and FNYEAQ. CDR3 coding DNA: TGTGCCAGCAGCCAGGTAGCGGGTCGGAATCAGCCCCAGCATTTT. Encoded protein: CASSQVAGRNQPQHF.

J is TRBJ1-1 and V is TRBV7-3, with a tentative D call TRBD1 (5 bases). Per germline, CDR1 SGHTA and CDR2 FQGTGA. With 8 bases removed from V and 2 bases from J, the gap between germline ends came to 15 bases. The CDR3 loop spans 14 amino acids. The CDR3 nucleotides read TGTGCCAGCTCCATTGGGGGGGTCAACACTGAAGCTTTCTTT. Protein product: CASSIGGVNTEAFF. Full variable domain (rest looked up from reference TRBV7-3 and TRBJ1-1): GAGVSQTPSNKVTEKGKYVELRCDPISGHTALYWYRQSLGQGPEFLIYFQGTGAADDSGLPNDRFFAVRPEGSVSTLKIQRTERGDSAVYLCASSIGGVNTEAFFGQGTRLTVV.